This T cell receptor beta chain was recorded in a study of blood T cell repertoires in COVID-19. The protocol was immunoSEQ multiplex PCR, while the TCRdb copy is restricted to in-frame clones and leaves out a portion. Of some 350,000 clones in the sample, around 86% were seen once. The receptor's source is a human donor in a cohort sampled during active COVID-19. Sequencing used peripheral blood.

CDR3 DNA: TGTGCCAGCAGCTTCGCTAGCGGGGTCTACAATGAGCAGTTCTTC. Amino acid sequence: CASSFASGVYNEQFF. The chain is built from TRBV7-2 and TRBJ2-1, with 9 bases matching TRBD2. Germline V CDR1 and CDR2: SGHTA, FQGNSA. After removal of 3 bases from V and 3 bases from J, the junction contained 3 bases not matched to a gene. This CDR3 is 15 amino acids long.